The source of this TCR beta chain is a study of T cells after yellow fever vaccination. Findings and caveats of the study: A large majority of primary-vaccination clones showed up again after the booster (under 98% CD4, 75% to 90% CD8). Within FACS-sorted repertoires, abundant clonotypes contaminating from the bulk population could be present.

Comment on this clonotype: What it recognizes is unknown.

CDR3 length: 14 residues. Germline values: CDR1 ENHRY, CDR2 SYGVKD. The J segment lost 3 bases and the V segment lost 4 bases, leaving 5 bases of the junction unmatched. UMIs and a universal primer site were added when TCR cDNA was made by 5'RACE template switching. Using its own MiXCR run on the 5' RACE reads, TCRdb lists one record per CDR3 protein. The sample shows some 560,000 distinct CDR3 sequences, about 19% of them seen only once. The material was PBMCs, obtained 15 days after the yellow fever booster vaccination. The TCR was taken from a man aged 25 to 40 who received the YFV17D yellow fever vaccine. The chain is built from TRBV10-3 and TRBJ2-7; TRBD1 agrees at 8 bases. CDR3 coding DNA: TGTGCCATCAGTGGACCGGGACAGGACTACGAGCAGTACTTC. This codes for CAISGPGQDYEQYF.